This T cell receptor (beta chain) was documented in a study of blood T cells in healthy people across ages. This clonotype has ten or more counts. Then a second PCR, running about 7 to 11 cycles, was carried out with a sample-barcoded 5' primer and a J-beta primer mix. Each cDNA molecule, via a template-switch adaptor with 12 random nucleotides, was tagged. Sequencing yielded, for each sample, at least 2.5 million paired-end reads carrying CDR3. TCRdb re-called the 5' RACE reads through MiXCR, storing one row per CDR3 protein. The sample has roughly 800,000 distinct CDR3 sequences, roughly 35% seen once; the top ten hold about an eighth. The sequenced sample consisted of blood. The clonotype originates from a man aged 18 to 35 in good health.

The CDR3 sequence is CASSQEPAPTDTQYF. The CDR3, as DNA: TGTGCCAGCAGCCAAGAACCAGCGCCAACAGATACGCAGTATTTT. This chain connects TRBV3-1 to TRBJ2-3, with D uncertain. V was cut by 0 bases and J by 3 bases, with 10 bases left in between. In germline, CDR1 is LGHDT, CDR2 YNNKEL (reference sequence). This CDR3 comprises 15 residues.